Listed here are 14 T cell receptor beta chains from one sample, sequenced in a study of T cell responses to AZD1222 COVID-19 vaccine. Sequenced by immunoSEQ multiplex PCR; TCRdb stores in-frame clones only, minus some. This sample carries roughly 180,000 clones, approximately 89% of them seen once, and the ten largest clones take approximately 1.8%. The source material was peripheral blood, sampled 28 days after the second AZD1222 dose. Every receptor here comes from an adult who received the AZD1222 COVID-19 vaccine.

The chain uses TRBV5-1 and TRBJ1-5; no definite D call. From germline, CDR1 is SGHRS and CDR2 YFSETQ. Trimming removed 0 bases from V and 3 bases from J, with 4 bases in between. The CDR3 has 13 residues. The CDR3 region has the DNA TGCGCCAGCAGCTTGGGGCCCAATCAGCCCCAGCATTTT. Protein product: CASSLGPNQPQHF. Full variable domain (remainder filled in from reference TRBV5-1 and TRBJ1-5): KAGVTQTPRYLIKTRGQQVTLSCSPISGHRSVSWYQQTPGQGLQFLFEYFSETQRNKGNFPGRFSGRQFSNSRSEMNVSTLELGDSALYLCASSLGPNQPQHFGDGTRLSIL.

This chain uses TRBV4-2 with TRBJ2-1, with 9 bases lining up with TRBD2. The CDR3 is 15 residues long. Germline assignment: CDR1 LGHNA and CDR2 YNFKEQ. The V and J ends lost 5 bases and 7 bases, in that order; junction bases with no gene match: 9. In nucleotides, the CDR3 is TGTGCCAGCAGCTTTAGCGGGGGCAGTCGAAATGAGCAGTTCTTC. Protein product: CASSFSGGSRNEQFF.

V and J are TRBV6-2 or TRBV6-3 and TRBJ2-3; 10 bases agree with TRBD2. V gave up 2 bases and J gave up 6 bases; unmatched junction bases: 8. This CDR3 is 16 amino acids long. The germline gives CDR1 MNHEY, CDR2 SVGEGT. Here the CDR3 reads CASSYPRAGGQDTQYF. CDR3 DNA: TGTGCCAGCAGTTACCCCCGAGCGGGGGGGCAGGATACGCAGTATTTT.

V is TRBV6-6 and J is TRBJ1-1, with no clear D. Deletions cut 0 bases from V and 6 bases from J, with 11 bases between. This CDR3 contains 14 residues. CDR1 is MNHNY and CDR2 is SVGAGI in the germline V gene (reference sequence). CDR3 region: CASSYSEGIAEAFF. The CDR3 DNA follows: TGTGCCAGCAGTTACTCGGAGGGTATCGCTGAAGCTTTCTTT.

V usage is TRBV7-6 and J usage is TRBJ1-1; 8 bases agree with TRBD1. Germline loops: CDR1 SGHVS, CDR2 FNYEAQ. The CDR3 loop spans 14 amino acids. V lost 4 bases and J lost 4; bases outside the gene matches: 5. The CDR3 region has the DNA TGTGCCAGCAGCTGGGGACAGGCCTCCACTGAAGCTTTCTTT. As protein: CASSWGQASTEAFF.

The V gene is TRBV3-1 (or the pseudogene TRBV3-2), the J gene TRBJ2-3, with 14 bases fitting TRBD2. Germline CDR1 and CDR2: LGHDT and YNNKEL (reference sequence). The CDR3 loop spans 16 amino acids. V trimming: 5 bases; J trimming: 4 bases; junction bases outside the gene matches: 5. In nucleotides, the CDR3 is TGTGCCAGCAGCTCAAGACTAGCGGGGGGGCCAGATACGCAGTATTTT. Its protein product is CASSSRLAGGPDTQYF.

The chain recombines TRBV12-3 or TRBV12-4 with TRBJ2-5; no clear D. The V gene lost 3 bases and the J gene lost 0 bases, with 2 bases spanning the gap. The CDR3 has 12 amino acids. CDR3 DNA: TGTGCCAGCAGTTTCTACCAAGAGACCCAGTACTTC. The encoded protein is CASSFYQETQYF.

The rearrangement uses TRBV28 and TRBJ1-2; D gene unclear. CDR3 length: 12 residues. Looked up from germline, CDR1 is MDHEN and CDR2 is SYDVKM. V lost 6 bases to trimming and J lost 5 bases, with 10 bases between them. The CDR3 coding sequence is TGTGCCAGCAGAAATAGGTTGTATGGCTACACCTTC. Amino acids: CASRNRLYGYTF.

This clone has only one observation. This chain connects TRBV12-2 to TRBJ2-6. TRBV12-2 has pseudogene status. The CDR3 covers 20 residues. DNA for the CDR3: TGTGCAAGTCGCCAACCTCCAGGAGACCCCCTTTACTCTGGGGCCAACGTCCTGACTTTC. Encoded protein: CASRQPPGDPLYSGANVLTF.

The rearrangement joins TRBV12-3 or TRBV12-4 to TRBJ2-1, with D unclear. The V gene lost 5 bases and the J gene lost 8 bases, with 7 bases spanning the gap. This CDR3 is built from 11 residues. The CDR3 region is CASSPRYEQFF. CDR3 DNA sequence: TGTGCCAGCAGTCCTAGGTATGAGCAGTTCTTC.

The chain has TRBV10-2 and TRBJ2-7, with D maybe TRBD1 (6 bases). V lost 5 bases and J 7 bases, leaving 12 bases between the germline ends. CDR3 size: 12 residues. Germline CDR1 reads WSHSY; CDR2 reads SAAADI. CDR3 sequence: CASSSFTGEQYF. In DNA, the CDR3 is TGCGCCAGCAGTTCCTTTACAGGGGAGCAGTACTTC.

This clone was observed a single time. This CDR3 is CASSLPGRNSPLHF. CDR3 in DNA: TGTGCCAGCAGTTTACCCGGGCGTAATTCACCCCTCCACTTT. This sequence joins TRBV27 and TRBJ1-6; D is unresolved. The ends were cut back, 2 bases at V and 6 bases at J, with 8 bases in the middle. Germline V lookup: CDR1 MNHEY, CDR2 SMNVEV (reference sequence). The CDR3 extends over 14 amino acids.

This chain joins TRBV3-1 (or the pseudogene TRBV3-2) and TRBJ2-1; possibly TRBD2 for D (5 bases). Germline-derived CDR1 and CDR2 are LGHDT and YNNKEL (reference sequence). V was clipped by 4 bases and J by 4 bases, with 8 bases between them. The CDR3 is 13 residues long. The CDR3 DNA reads as TGTGCCAGCAGCCGATCGGGGTACAATGAGCAGTTCTTC. It yields the protein CASSRSGYNEQFF.

This chain connects TRBV11-3 to TRBJ2-1; unclear D gene. V was shortened by 5 bases and J by 6 bases, with 14 bases between the two germline ends. In germline, CDR1 is SGHNT, CDR2 YENEEA. There are 14 residues in the CDR3. The CDR3 DNA reads as TGTGCCAGCAGCCCCCGGTTGAGGTCCAATGAGCAGTTCTTC. This encodes CASSPRLRSNEQFF.